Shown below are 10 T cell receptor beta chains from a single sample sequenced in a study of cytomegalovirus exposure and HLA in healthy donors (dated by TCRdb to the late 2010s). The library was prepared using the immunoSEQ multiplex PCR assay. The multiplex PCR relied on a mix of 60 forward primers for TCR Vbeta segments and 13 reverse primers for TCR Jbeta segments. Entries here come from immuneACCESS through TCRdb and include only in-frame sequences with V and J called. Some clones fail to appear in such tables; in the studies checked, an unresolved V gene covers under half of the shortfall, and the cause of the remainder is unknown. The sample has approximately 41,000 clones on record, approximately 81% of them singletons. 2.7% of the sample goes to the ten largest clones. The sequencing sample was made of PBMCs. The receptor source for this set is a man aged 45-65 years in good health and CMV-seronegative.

The DNA of the CDR3 is TGTGCCAGCAGCGACGGGACTAGCGGGGCCTACGAGCAGTACTTC. It encodes CASSDGTSGAYEQYF. The genes are TRBV13 and TRBJ2-7; TRBD2 matches at 13 bases. The CDR3 is made up of 15 amino acids. CDR1 is PRHDT, CDR2 FYEKMQ, per germline (reference sequence). V shed 5 bases, J shed 2 bases, and the junction held 3 bases outside the gene matches.

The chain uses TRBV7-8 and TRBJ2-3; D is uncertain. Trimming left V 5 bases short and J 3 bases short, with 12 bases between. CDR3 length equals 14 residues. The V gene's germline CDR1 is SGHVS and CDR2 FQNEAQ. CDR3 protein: CASSKSGITDTQYF. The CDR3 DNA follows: TGTGCCAGCAGCAAGTCAGGAATAACAGATACGCAGTATTTT.

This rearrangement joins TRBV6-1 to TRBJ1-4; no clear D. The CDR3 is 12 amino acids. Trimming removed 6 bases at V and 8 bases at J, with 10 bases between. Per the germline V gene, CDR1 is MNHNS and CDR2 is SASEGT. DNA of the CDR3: TGTGCCAGCAGCACTTGGTCCGAAAAACTGTTTTTT. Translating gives CASSTWSEKLFF.

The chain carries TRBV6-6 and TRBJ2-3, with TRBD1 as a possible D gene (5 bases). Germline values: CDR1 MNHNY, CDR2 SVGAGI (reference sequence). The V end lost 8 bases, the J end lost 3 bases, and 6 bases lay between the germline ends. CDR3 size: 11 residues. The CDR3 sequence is CASGQTDTQYF. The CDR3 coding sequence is TGTGCCAGCGGACAAACAGATACGCAGTATTTT.

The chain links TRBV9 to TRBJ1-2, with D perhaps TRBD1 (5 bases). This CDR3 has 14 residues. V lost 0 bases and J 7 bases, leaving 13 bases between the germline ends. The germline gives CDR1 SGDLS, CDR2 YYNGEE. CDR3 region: CASSVVSTEGGYTF. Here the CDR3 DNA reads TGTGCCAGCAGCGTAGTTTCGACAGAAGGTGGCTACACCTTC.

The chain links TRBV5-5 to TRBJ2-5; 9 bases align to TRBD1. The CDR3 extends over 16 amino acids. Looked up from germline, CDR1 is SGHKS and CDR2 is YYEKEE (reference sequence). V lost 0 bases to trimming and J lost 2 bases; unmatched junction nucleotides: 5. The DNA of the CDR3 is TGTGCCAGCAGCTTGGGGCCGGGACAGGGACAAGAGACCCAGTACTTC. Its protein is CASSLGPGQGQETQYF.

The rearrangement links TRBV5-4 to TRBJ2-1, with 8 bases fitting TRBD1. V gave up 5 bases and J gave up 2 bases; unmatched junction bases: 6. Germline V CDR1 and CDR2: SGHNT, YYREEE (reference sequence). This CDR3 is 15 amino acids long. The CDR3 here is CASSPGTGAYNEQFF. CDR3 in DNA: TGTGCCAGCAGTCCCGGGACAGGCGCCTACAATGAGCAGTTCTTC.

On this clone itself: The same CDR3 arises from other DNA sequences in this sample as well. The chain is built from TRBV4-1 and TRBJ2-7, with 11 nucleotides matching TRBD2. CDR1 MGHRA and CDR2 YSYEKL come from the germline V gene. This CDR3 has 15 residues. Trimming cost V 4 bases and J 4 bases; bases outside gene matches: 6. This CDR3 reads CASSPGGTSGYEQYF. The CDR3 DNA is TGCGCCAGCAGCCCAGGAGGGACTAGCGGTTACGAGCAGTACTTC.

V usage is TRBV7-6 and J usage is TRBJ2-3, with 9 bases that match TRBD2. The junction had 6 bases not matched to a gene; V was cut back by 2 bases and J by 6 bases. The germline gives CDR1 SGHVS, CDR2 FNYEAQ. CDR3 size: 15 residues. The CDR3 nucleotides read TGTGCCAGCAGCTTAAGCGCGGGGGGGCTTGATACGCAGTATTTT. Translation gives CASSLSAGGLDTQYF.

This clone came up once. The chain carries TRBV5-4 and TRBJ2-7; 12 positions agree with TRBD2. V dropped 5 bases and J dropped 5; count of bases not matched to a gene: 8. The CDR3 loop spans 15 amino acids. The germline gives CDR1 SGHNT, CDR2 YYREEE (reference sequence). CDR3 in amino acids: CASSSGLAGSNEQYF. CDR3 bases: TGTGCCAGCAGTTCCGGACTAGCGGGATCCAACGAGCAGTACTTC. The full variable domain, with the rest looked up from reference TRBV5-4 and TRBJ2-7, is ETGVTQSPTHLIKTRGQQVTLRCSSQSGHNTVSWYQQALGQGPQFIFQYYREEENGRGNFPPRFSGLQFPNYSSELNVNALELDDSALYLCASSSGLAGSNEQYFGPGTRLTVT.